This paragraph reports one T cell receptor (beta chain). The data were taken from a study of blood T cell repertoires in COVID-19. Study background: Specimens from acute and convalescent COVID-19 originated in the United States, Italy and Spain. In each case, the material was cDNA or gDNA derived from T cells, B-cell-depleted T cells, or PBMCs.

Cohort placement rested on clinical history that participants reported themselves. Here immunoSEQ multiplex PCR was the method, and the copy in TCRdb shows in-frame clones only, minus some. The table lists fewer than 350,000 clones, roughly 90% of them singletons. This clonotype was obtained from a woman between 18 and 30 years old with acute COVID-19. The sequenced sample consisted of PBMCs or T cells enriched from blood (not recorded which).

In DNA, the CDR3 is TGTGCCAGCAGCTCCCGGGACAGGGTTACTGAAGCTTTCTTT. It is translated as CASSSRDRVTEAFF. The gene calls are TRBV7-8 and TRBJ1-1, with 9 bases aligning to TRBD1. Germline CDR1 SGHVS, CDR2 FQNEAQ. The V segment lost 4 bases and the J segment 5 bases; nucleotides outside the gene matches: 5. This CDR3 has 14 residues.